Each of the 5 T cell receptor beta chains below was sequenced from the same sample in a study of CD8+CD57+ T cells in acquired aplastic anemia. TCR beta VDJ combinations and CDR3 sequences were profiled from genomic DNA. One entry per CDR3 protein, called by TCRdb with MiXCR from the reads. The sample has some 82,000 distinct CDR3 sequences, about 45% seen once. The sequencing input was sorted CD4+, CD8+, or CD8+CD57+ T cells (not recorded which) from PBMCs. The receptors originated from a human donor in good health, serving as a control.

The V call is TRBV29-1, the J call TRBJ1-2, with a possible D match to TRBD1 (6 bases). The germline V gene encodes CDR1 SQVTM and CDR2 ANQGSEA. V shed 7 bases and J shed 14 bases, with 20 bases lying between them. The CDR3 loop spans 11 amino acids. CDR3 sequence: CSATIQGEGTF. In nucleotides, the CDR3 is TGCAGCGCGACGATACAGGGAGAAGGGACCTTC.

The V call is TRBV5-5, the J call TRBJ2-7; possibly TRBD2 for D (6 bases). Germline CDR1 is SGHKS and CDR2 is YYEKEE (reference sequence). The V and J ends lost 4 bases and 5 bases respectively, with 13 bases between them. The CDR3 length is 13 residues. CDR3 protein: CASSDTSNHEQYF. In DNA form, the CDR3 reads TGTGCCAGCAGCGATACTAGCAACCACGAGCAGTACTTC.

The chain uses TRBV4-1 and TRBJ2-3, with D tentatively TRBD2 (6 bases). This CDR3 region has 15 residues. Germline V gives CDR1 MGHRA, CDR2 YSYEKL. Trimming took off 3 bases at V and 1 base at J, with 11 bases between the two ends. This CDR3 reads CASSQTGTRTDTQYF. The CDR3 bases are TGCGCCAGCAGCCAGACCGGGACTCGCACAGATACGCAGTATTTT.

The chain recombines TRBV9 with TRBJ1-2; D may be TRBD1 (5 bases). Germline CDR1 reads SGDLS; CDR2 reads YYNGEE. Trimming removed 0 bases at V and 5 bases at J, with 8 bases between. The CDR3 has 13 amino acids. The CDR3 coding sequence is TGTGCCAGCAGCGTAGGGCAGGGATATGGCTACACCTTC. It specifies CASSVGQGYGYTF.

This chain links TRBV25-1 with TRBJ1-2; D call uncertain. V dropped 3 bases and J dropped 2 bases, with 7 bases sitting between them. CDR1 and CDR2 (germline): MGHDK, SYGVNS. The CDR3 covers 13 residues. The CDR3 loop reads CASSEVTNYGYTF. In DNA form, the CDR3 reads TGTGCCAGCAGTGAGGTCACCAACTATGGCTACACCTTC.